This record covers a single T cell receptor (beta chain). The antigen this receptor binds is unknown. Base qualities are not recorded, but no much larger clone differs from it by a single base. Libraries of naive CD8 T cells were generated from roughly 20,000 to 1,000,000 sorted cells, with 10%, 30% or 50% of the purified RNA used. On a BD FACSAria II, naive CD8 T cells were FACS-sorted as CD8+CD4-CCR7+CD45RA+ and collected into RLT Plus buffer. Detection sensitivity was tested by spiking Jurkat RNA equal to roughly ten TCR copies' worth into samples containing roughly 17,000-1,100,000 naive CD8 T cells. Enrichment of CD8 T cells was performed with RosetteSep CD8+ T Cell Enrichment Cocktail and Ficoll-Paque, after which ACK red cell lysis was carried out. The data are from a study of molecular identifiers for immune sequencing clone quantification (dated by TCRdb to 2017 to 2018). The study in broad terms: For a replicate experiment, RNA from about 21,000 or 97,000 naive CD8 T cells was divided into five aliquots, of which four were sequenced. This methods study benchmarked molecular-identifier clustering-based TCR repertoire sequencing (MIDCIRS) and TCR RNA copy counting, using CD8 T cells to do so.

Overall study results and their limits: Spiked-in Jurkat TCR RNA equivalent to a single cell was reported to be detectable even among approximately 900,000 naive CD8 T cells. In CMV-specific effector cells, clones with more than 20 RNA copies accounted for over 99% of molecules, whereas in naive cells such clones accounted for under 1%. Highly expanded clone sizes could be underestimated if identical TCR molecules share a barcode. Modeling estimated about three recovered TCR RNA copies per cell, compared with about 10 by digital PCR, which implies about 32% capture efficiency. The naive libraries included spiked-in Jurkat TCR RNA (roughly 11 copies' worth), and this RNA is not part of the donor repertoire. Without barcode sub-clustering, chimeric consensus sequences inflated TCR diversity; chimeras reached as high as 47%.

The method behind the library was PCR. Sequencing was carried out with an Illumina HiSeq 4000. Bulk TCR libraries were generated as previously described, with the TCR primers listed in Table S5 used. Purification of total RNA was performed with the Qiagen AllPrep DNA/RNA kit. Reads from multiple sequencing runs of the same library were pooled before analysis. On the authors' methods: Only reads with exact TCR constant sequence were kept, trimmed to 150 nt, and grouped by their 12-nt molecular barcodes. Within each barcode group, reads were sub-clustered at a 15% Levenshtein threshold, and quality-weighted consensus sequences were built per RNA molecule. Non-functional sequences were removed, as were lower-count sequences one edit away from another. Barcode sub-clusters with fewer than 20% of the maximum read count were removed, based on fitting two negative binomial distributions. The public reads were run again by TCRdb, first through fastp at Q25 and then through MiXCR, and only productive beta chains were kept. Rows with one shared CDR3 protein collapse into an entry with the most common genes and DNA. TCRdb assigned the V and J calls; the authors' analysis was not used. Recorded for this sample are about 640,000 distinct CDR3 sequences; 15% to 20% of them occurred a single time. Clones ranked in the top ten supply around 0.9% of the sample.

This sequence was found in a human donor in good health. Some libraries in this study had Jurkat cell RNA spiked in. Sequenced sample: naive CD8+ T cells from blood, with Jurkat cell RNA spiked in. The cell subset or site label on this specimen signifies: FACS-sorted CD8+CD4-CCR7+CD45RA+ naive T cells.

The CDR3 reads as follows: CASSPVGPEGDTQYF. The nucleotide sequence reads TGTGCCAGCAGTCCCGTTGGACCCGAGGGGGATACGCAGTATTTT. In this chain, TRBV27 is recombined with TRBJ2-3; the D region may be TRBD1 or TRBD2, each matching 5 bases equally. V loses 5 bases of germline sequence and J loses 6 bases, and the interval between the two ends is 18 bases. According to the germline V gene (reference sequence), CDR1 reads MNHEY and CDR2 reads SMNVEV. From the cysteine through the phenylalanine, the CDR3 covers 15 amino acids. Just the 45-base CDR3 DNA is kept, in frame starting at base 1.